This passage covers 29 T cell receptor beta chains from one sample sequenced in a study of T cells in tuberculosis. TCRdb's table, derived via immunoSEQ multiplex PCR, lists solely in-frame clones and lacks some. Of more than 20,000 clones in the sample, 80% to 90% are singletons; the top ten hold about 14%. Input material: PBMCs. Receptors originate from a donor aged 5-35 years with latent tuberculosis or without tuberculosis infection.

The chain combines TRBV2 with TRBJ2-4; 8 bases map to TRBD2. The CDR3 runs 14 residues. The trim removed 6 bases at V and 6 bases at J, leaving 7 bases unmatched. From germline, CDR1 is SNHLY and CDR2 FYNNEI. The CDR3 is CASSAGLELNIQYF. CDR3 nucleotides: TGTGCCAGCAGCGCGGGACTAGAGTTAAACATTCAGTACTTC.

This rearrangement joins TRBV2 to TRBJ1-1; no clear D. V was trimmed by 1 base and J by 6 bases, leaving 6 bases between them. The germline V gene encodes CDR1 SNHLY and CDR2 FYNNEI. The CDR3 extends over 12 amino acids. The CDR3 region is CASSEVGPEAFF. The CDR3 bases are TGTGCCAGCAGTGAAGTTGGGCCTGAAGCTTTCTTT.

The chain couples TRBV6-5 to TRBJ1-2; 9 bases map to TRBD1. Germline CDR1 MNHEY, CDR2 SVGAGI. Trimming took 5 bases from V and 3 from J; bases not matched to a gene: 7. The CDR3 runs to 15 residues. The CDR3 spells CASSRTGDEDYGYTF. The DNA of the CDR3 is TGTGCCAGCAGTCGGACAGGGGACGAAGACTATGGCTACACCTTC.

The chain is built from TRBV21-1 and TRBJ2-7; the table assigns TRBD2, which was not confirmed against the DNA. TRBV21-1 is shown as a pseudogene. The CDR3 is made up of 16 amino acids. CDR3 bases: TGTGCCAGCAGCAAAGATTGGCAGGACTCGCCCTACGAGCAGTACTTC. It encodes CASSKDWQDSPYEQYF.

The V gene is TRBV5-4, the J gene TRBJ2-3, with 10 positions matching TRBD1. Germline V lookup: CDR1 SGHNT, CDR2 YYREEE (reference sequence). V shed 8 bases, J shed 4 bases, and the junction held 10 bases outside the gene matches. The CDR3 runs to 15 residues. CDR3 sequence (DNA): TGTGCCAGTAGTCGACAGGGGGCCGGTCCAGATACGCAGTATTTT. Translation gives CASSRQGAGPDTQYF.

The chain joins TRBV7-2 to TRBJ2-2, with D tentatively TRBD2 (6 bases). There are 16 residues in the CDR3. Per germline, CDR1 SGHTA and CDR2 FQGNSA. V was clipped by 3 bases and J by 7 bases, with 18 bases between them. CDR3 protein: CASSFRGGRGRGELFF. The DNA of the CDR3 is TGTGCCAGCAGCTTCCGGGGCGGGCGGGGCCGCGGGGAGCTGTTTTTT.

The rearrangement joins TRBV6-1 to TRBJ1-4; D is unclear. V was clipped by 2 bases and J by 6 bases, with 13 bases between them. This CDR3 is built from 15 residues. The germline V gene has CDR1 MNHNS and CDR2 SASEGT. The CDR3, as DNA: TGTGCCAGCAGTGAAAGTGCGGGGAGGGATGAAAAACTGTTTTTT. Its translation: CASSESAGRDEKLFF.

The rearrangement uses TRBV7-2 and TRBJ2-5, with 8 bases aligning to TRBD1. This CDR3 spans 15 amino acids. Per germline, CDR1 SGHTA and CDR2 FQGNSA. Unmatched junction bases numbered 9, after V lost 4 bases and J lost 5 bases. The CDR3: CASSSIGQGRETQYF. CDR3 sequence (DNA): TGTGCCAGCAGCTCAATAGGACAGGGTAGGGAGACCCAGTACTTC.

The chain uses TRBV13 and TRBJ1-1, with D uncertain. The V end was cut by 1 base, the J end by 7 bases, with 4 bases between. This CDR3 has 11 amino acids. Germline V gives CDR1 PRHDT, CDR2 FYEKMQ (reference sequence). CDR3 in amino acids: CASSLDFEAFF. As DNA, the CDR3 is TGTGCCAGCAGCTTAGACTTTGAAGCTTTCTTT. The full variable domain, in which reference TRBV13 and TRBJ1-1 provide the parts outside the CDR3, is AAGVIQSPRHLIKEKRETATLKCYPIPRHDTVYWYQQGPGQDPQFLISFYEKMQSDKGSIPDRFSAQQFSDYHSELNMSSLELGDSALYFCASSLDFEAFFGQGTRLTVV.

CDR3 sequence: CASSGQGLADTQYF. CDR3 in DNA: TGTGCCAGCAGCGGACAGGGCCTCGCAGATACGCAGTATTTT. The J gene is TRBJ2-3, the V gene TRBV7-2; 8 nucleotides agree with TRBD1. CDR3 length: 14 amino acids. The ends lost 5 bases at V and 4 bases at J; junction bases unmatched: 5. Germline assignment: CDR1 SGHTA and CDR2 FQGNSA. Complete variable domain (other parts from reference TRBV7-2 and TRBJ2-3): GAGVSQSPSNKVTEKGKDVELRCDPISGHTALYWYRQSLGQGLEFLIYFQGNSAPDKSGLPSDRFSAERTGGSVSTLTIQRTQQEDSAVYLCASSGQGLADTQYFGPGTRLTVL.

The rearrangement links TRBV2 to TRBJ2-6; TRBD2 aligns across 7 bases. Germline V gives CDR1 SNHLY, CDR2 FYNNEI. The trim removed 8 bases at V and 3 bases at J, leaving 13 bases unmatched. The CDR3 has 17 amino acids. CDR3 residues: CASERGSIGYGANVLTF. CDR3 coding DNA: TGTGCCAGCGAGCGGGGTTCAATAGGGTATGGGGCCAACGTCCTGACTTTC.

This rearrangement joins TRBV18 to TRBJ2-7; 11 bases map to TRBD2. V lost 4 bases and J lost 5; bases outside the gene matches: 10. CDR1 and CDR2 (germline): KGHSH, LQKENI. The CDR3 is 16 residues long. The CDR3, as DNA: TGTGCCAGCTCACTCACTAGCGGGGGTTCACTCAACGAGCAGTACTTC. Translating gives CASSLTSGGSLNEQYF. The full variable domain, in which reference TRBV18 and TRBJ2-7 provide the parts outside the CDR3, is NAGVMQNPRHLVRRRGQEARLRCSPMKGHSHVYWYRQLPEEGLKFMVYLQKENIIDESGMPKERFSAEFPKEGPSILRIQQVVRGDSAAYFCASSLTSGGSLNEQYFGPGTRLTVT.

The gene calls are TRBV28 and TRBJ1-6; tentatively, D is TRBD1 (6 bases). V gave up 8 bases and J gave up 0 bases, with 20 bases separating them. Germline CDR1 reads MDHEN; CDR2 reads SYDVKM. CDR3 size: 18 residues. This CDR3 reads CASGTSTGASSYNSPLHF. The CDR3 DNA sequence: TGTGCCAGCGGCACTTCGACAGGTGCGAGCTCCTATAATTCACCCCTCCACTTT.

V and J are TRBV5-6 and TRBJ2-7; 9 nucleotides align to TRBD2. Germline CDR1 is SGHDT and CDR2 is YYEEEE. V lost 3 bases, J lost 2 bases, and 6 bases stayed unmatched. The length of the CDR3 is 15 residues. In nucleotides, the CDR3 is TGTGCCAGCAGCTCGTTACTAGCGGGCGCCTACGAGCAGTACTTC. It translates to CASSSLLAGAYEQYF.

The J gene is TRBJ1-2, the V gene TRBV6-5; possible D gene TRBD1, 6 bases. V was shortened by 0 bases and J by 8 bases, with 16 bases between the two germline ends. The germline gives CDR1 MNHEY, CDR2 SVGAGI. This CDR3 contains 15 residues. The CDR3 loop is CASSYSLRGGRGYTF. CDR3 nucleotides: TGTGCCAGCAGTTACTCCCTCAGGGGCGGTCGAGGCTACACCTTC.

The V gene is TRBV7-6, the J gene TRBJ1-2; TRBD1 aligns across 7 bases. Trimming took 5 bases from V and 7 from J; bases not matched to a gene: 7. CDR3 length equals 13 residues. Germline CDR1 SGHVS, CDR2 FNYEAQ. The CDR3 bases are TGTGCCAGCAGCCCTAGACAGGGCGGTGGCTACACCTTC. Its protein is CASSPRQGGGYTF.

The chain couples TRBV7-2 to TRBJ1-4; 8 bases map to TRBD1. The CDR3 length is 16 residues. Germline V gives CDR1 SGHTA, CDR2 FQGNSA. With V trimmed by 2 bases and J by 8 bases, 10 bases remained unmatched. The CDR3 DNA reads TGTGCCAGCAGCTTAAGCTATGGTCGGACAGGGGAAAAACTGTTTTTT. This translates into CASSLSYGRTGEKLFF.

This rearrangement joins TRBV6-1 to TRBJ1-5; D is perhaps TRBD1 (5 bases). CDR1 is MNHNS, CDR2 SASEGT, per germline. V shed 7 bases and J shed 0 bases, with 10 bases lying between them. This CDR3 is built from 14 residues. The CDR3 coding sequence is TGTGCCAGCATGAAGGGGTATAGCAATCAGCCCCAGCATTTT. This gives the protein CASMKGYSNQPQHF.

The rearrangement links TRBV10-2 to TRBJ1-1; D is perhaps TRBD1 (5 bases). V lost 4 bases, J lost 6 bases, and 15 bases lay in between. The CDR3 is 14 residues long. Germline V gives CDR1 WSHSY, CDR2 SAAADI. CDR3 loop: CASSAQGLKAEAFF. In DNA form, the CDR3 reads TGCGCCAGCAGTGCCCAGGGTTTAAAGGCTGAAGCTTTCTTT.

The J gene is TRBJ2-1, the V gene TRBV5-8; 10 bases map to TRBD2. The CDR3 is 17 residues long. Germline assignment: CDR1 SGHTS and CDR2 YDEGEE. J gave up 5 bases and V 3 bases, and 11 bases lay outside the gene matches. The CDR3 loop reads CASSSWARAGGHNEQFF. CDR3 nucleotides: TGTGCCAGCAGCTCCTGGGCCCGAGCGGGGGGGCACAATGAGCAGTTCTTC. Filled out from reference TRBV5-8 and TRBJ2-1, the complete variable domain reads EAGVTQSPTHLIKTRGQQATLRCSPISGHTSVYWYQQALGLGLQFLLWYDEGEERNRGNFPPRFSGRQFPNYSSELNVNALELEDSALYLCASSSWARAGGHNEQFFGPGTRLTVL.

This chain links TRBV14 with TRBJ1-5, with 12 bases fitting TRBD1. There are 20 residues in the CDR3. Trimming cost V 0 bases and J 0 bases; bases outside gene matches: 9. Germline V gene data show CDR1 as SGHDN and CDR2 as FVKESK. This CDR3 is CASSQETRDRGLFSNQPQHF. The CDR3 region has the DNA TGTGCCAGCAGCCAAGAGACCCGGGACAGGGGGCTGTTTAGCAATCAGCCCCAGCATTTT. The full variable domain, rest sourced from reference TRBV14 and TRBJ1-5, is EAGVTQFPSHSVIEKGQTVTLRCDPISGHDNLYWYRRVMGKEIKFLLHFVKESKQDESGMPNNRFLAERTGGTYSTLKVQPAELEDSGVYFCASSQETRDRGLFSNQPQHFGDGTRLSIL.

V and J are TRBV7-8 and TRBJ2-7; TRBD1 agrees at 8 bases. The germline gives CDR1 SGHVS, CDR2 FQNEAQ. The CDR3 has 16 amino acids. The V gene end was trimmed by 4 bases and the J gene end by 3 bases; junction bases not matched to a gene: 11. DNA for the CDR3: TGTGCCAGCAGCTCCGCCCGGGACAGGAGAGTCTACGAGCAGTACTTC. Amino acid sequence: CASSSARDRRVYEQYF. Full variable domain (missing parts from reference TRBV7-8 and TRBJ2-7): GAGVSQSPRYKVAKRGQDVALRCDPISGHVSLFWYQQALGQGPEFLTYFQNEAQLDKSGLPSDRFFAERPEGSVSTLKIQRTQQEDSAVYLCASSSARDRRVYEQYFGPGTRLTVT.

The rearrangement joins TRBV5-1 to TRBJ2-5, with TRBD2 matching over 9 bases. CDR1 and CDR2 from the germline V gene are SGHRS and YFSETQ. V dropped 0 bases and J dropped 5; count of bases not matched to a gene: 5. The CDR3 extends over 15 amino acids. The CDR3 region has the DNA TGCGCCAGCAGCTTGGATGGCGGGGGGGCGGAGACCCAGTACTTC. The encoded protein is CASSLDGGGAETQYF.

The V call is TRBV5-1, the J call TRBJ2-2; TRBD2 matches at 11 bases. The CDR3 runs to 16 residues. Germline V lookup: CDR1 SGHRS, CDR2 YFSETQ. The V gene end was trimmed by 4 bases and the J gene end by 6 bases; junction bases not matched to a gene: 8. The CDR3 bases are TGCGCCAGCAGCATAACTAGCGGGGGAATTGCCGGGGAGCTGTTTTTT. It codes for CASSITSGGIAGELFF.

V and J are TRBV14 and TRBJ2-4; the D is unclear. CDR1 is SGHDN, CDR2 FVKESK, per germline. The CDR3 consists of 15 residues. Between the trimmed V and J ends, which lost 0 bases and 4 bases, there was a span of 10 bases. This CDR3 is CASSQDRALKNIQYF. The DNA of the CDR3 is TGTGCCAGCAGCCAAGATCGAGCCCTTAAAAACATTCAGTACTTC.

The chain has TRBV30 and TRBJ1-2; 10 nucleotides line up with TRBD1. The CDR3 totals 13 residues. Germline loops: CDR1 GTSNPN, CDR2 SVGIG (reference sequence). V lost 0 bases, J lost 10 bases, and 5 bases stayed unmatched. This CDR3 is CAWSVVGTGDYTF. CDR3 in DNA: TGTGCCTGGAGTGTAGTCGGGACAGGGGACTACACCTTC.

The chain joins TRBV19 to TRBJ1-6; a weak D match, TRBD1 (6 bases). Germline V CDR1 and CDR2: LNHDA, SQIVND (reference sequence). V was shortened by 8 bases and J by 7 bases, with 12 bases between the two germline ends. The CDR3 is 13 residues long. The CDR3 nucleotides are TGTGCCAGTTCAGGGGAGTACAATTCACCCCTCCACTTT. It translates to CASSGEYNSPLHF. The entire variable domain, with the rest obtained from reference TRBV19 and TRBJ1-6, is as follows: DGGITQSPKYLFRKEGQNVTLSCEQNLNHDAMYWYRQDPGQGLRLIYYSQIVNDFQKGDIAEGYSVSREKKESFPLTVTSAQKNPTAFYLCASSGEYNSPLHFGNGTRLTVT.

The sample holds a few counts of this clone. The genes are TRBV18 and TRBJ2-3; TRBD1 agrees at 7 bases. Germline values: CDR1 KGHSH, CDR2 LQKENI. The CDR3 loop spans 15 amino acids. Trimming removed 2 bases from V and 4 bases from J; junction bases left unmatched: 6. The CDR3 DNA reads TGTGCCAGCTCACCAGGAATCCAGGGGGCAGATACGCAGTATTTT. As protein: CASSPGIQGADTQYF.

V usage is TRBV19 and J usage is TRBJ1-3; no clear D. Germline V lookup: CDR1 LNHDA, CDR2 SQIVND (reference sequence). V lost 8 bases and J 4 bases, leaving 3 bases between the germline ends. The CDR3 has 10 amino acids. The CDR3 loop reads CASSGNTIYF. The DNA for the CDR3 is TGTGCCAGTTCGGGAAACACCATATATTTT. Variable domain in full (rest from reference TRBV19 and TRBJ1-3): DGGITQSPKYLFRKEGQNVTLSCEQNLNHDAMYWYRQDPGQGLRLIYYSQIVNDFQKGDIAEGYSVSREKKESFPLTVTSAQKNPTAFYLCASSGNTIYFGEGSWLTVV.